This entry lists 18 T cell receptor beta chains sequenced from one sample in a study of regulatory T cells. Primers: 52 TRBV forward and 13 TRBJ reverse. The data were produced by immunoSEQ multiplex PCR, yet TCRdb's version contains in-frame clones alone and is incomplete. The table lists about 17,000 clones, more than 65% of them singletons. No antigen has been identified for these receptors. Overall study findings and caveats: In CD3G-deficient patients, conventional CD4+ T cells were enriched for hydrophobic CDR3 residues at positions 6 and 7.

The source material was conventional CD4+ T cells sorted from blood. The receptor set was obtained from a person aged 25 to 40 with CD3G deficiency.

This chain uses TRBV28 with TRBJ1-1; weak D call: TRBD1 (5 bases). V shed 5 bases and J shed 3 bases, with 13 bases lying between them. CDR1 is MDHEN and CDR2 is SYDVKM in the germline V gene. This CDR3 spans 14 amino acids. The CDR3 reads CASSAGLVDTEAFF. The CDR3 DNA reads as TGTGCCAGCAGTGCAGGGCTTGTGGACACTGAAGCTTTCTTT.

The chain recombines TRBV6-1 with TRBJ1-2; D may be TRBD1 (6 bases). The CDR3 spans 14 residues. V lost 4 bases and J 1 base, leaving 10 bases between the germline ends. The germline V gene encodes CDR1 MNHNS and CDR2 SASEGT. CDR3 sequence (DNA): TGTGCCAGCAGTGTGAGGGGGGTTAACTATGGCTACACCTTC. Translated: CASSVRGVNYGYTF.

The chain employs TRBV28 and TRBJ1-1; D is undetermined. The germline CDR1 and CDR2 sequences are MDHEN and SYDVKM. Trimming shortened V by 5 bases and J by 1 base, and 11 bases separated the two germline ends. The CDR3 contains 14 residues. The CDR3 sequence: CASSPIRENTEAFF. The DNA for the CDR3 is TGTGCCAGCAGTCCAATCCGGGAGAACACTGAAGCTTTCTTT.

This chain uses TRBV6-1 with TRBJ2-7, with a weak D call TRBD1 (6 bases). Looked up from germline, CDR1 is MNHNS and CDR2 is SASEGT. V gave up 2 bases and J gave up 12 bases, with 17 bases separating them. The CDR3 loop spans 13 amino acids. The chain's CDR3 is CASSEFPNRAGYF. In nucleotides, the CDR3 is TGTGCCAGCAGTGAATTTCCAAACAGGGCCGGGTACTTC.

The V call is TRBV28, the J call TRBJ1-5; D gene uncertain. Trimming stripped 4 bases from V and 2 bases from J, with 12 bases between. In germline, CDR1 is MDHEN, CDR2 SYDVKM. This CDR3 is built from 15 residues. CDR3 sequence (DNA): TGTGCCAGCAGTTCATGGGGTCGGCGCAATCAGCCCCAGCATTTT. Translated, it gives CASSSWGRRNQPQHF.

V and J are TRBV11-2 and TRBJ2-7; 10 bases are a match to TRBD2. Germline V CDR1 and CDR2: SGHAT, FQNNGV. This CDR3 has 14 residues. Unmatched junction bases numbered 7, after V lost 5 bases and J lost 6 bases. CDR3 residues: CASSPGVAGGEQYF. DNA of the CDR3: TGTGCCAGCAGCCCCGGGGTAGCGGGAGGCGAGCAGTACTTC.

The J gene is TRBJ1-6, the V gene TRBV7-2; D perhaps matches TRBD1 (5 bases). The length of the CDR3 is 15 residues. CDR1 and CDR2 (germline): SGHTA, FQGNSA. V lost 1 base, J lost 8 bases, and 12 bases lay in between. This chain's CDR3 is CASSLGGRVYSPLHF. DNA for the CDR3: TGTGCCAGCAGCTTAGGGGGGAGGGTTTATTCACCCCTCCACTTT.

This chain connects TRBV7-9 to TRBJ2-1; 13 bases are a match to TRBD2. Trimming took 5 bases from V and 6 from J; bases not matched to a gene: 10. The length of the CDR3 is 17 residues. Germline assignment: CDR1 SEHNR and CDR2 FQNEAQ (reference sequence). The chain's CDR3 is CASSPGLAGASGNEQFF. The CDR3 DNA follows: TGTGCCAGCAGCCCAGGACTAGCGGGAGCATCCGGCAATGAGCAGTTCTTC.

The chain links TRBV7-8 to TRBJ2-7; 9 bases are shared with TRBD1. This CDR3 has 15 amino acids. V gave up 3 bases and J gave up 6 bases; unmatched junction bases: 9. Germline assignment: CDR1 SGHVS and CDR2 FQNEAQ. The CDR3 DNA reads as TGTGCCAGCAGCTTTGTCCCGGGACAGGGCTCCGAGCAGTACTTC. Translation: CASSFVPGQGSEQYF.

The chain has TRBV6-1 and TRBJ1-1, with no clear D. Germline V lookup: CDR1 MNHNS, CDR2 SASEGT. Trimming pared 3 bases from V and 11 bases from J, leaving 16 bases between. This CDR3 has 13 amino acids. CDR3 sequence (DNA): TGTGCCAGCAGTGACCCGCCGGCTTTTCTGGCTTTCTTT. Translated, it gives CASSDPPAFLAFF.

The rearrangement uses TRBV7-9 and TRBJ2-1, with 10 nucleotides matching TRBD2. Germline V gene data show CDR1 as SEHNR and CDR2 as FQNEAQ (reference sequence). The CDR3 contains 18 residues. With V trimmed by 5 bases and J by 1 base, 11 bases remained unmatched. CDR3 sequence: CASSGSGRTGTSYNEQFF. CDR3 DNA sequence: TGTGCCAGCAGCGGTAGCGGGAGGACAGGAACATCCTACAATGAGCAGTTCTTC.

The chain carries TRBV7-8 and TRBJ2-1; 8 bases line up with TRBD1. CDR1 and CDR2 from the germline V gene are SGHVS and FQNEAQ. Losses at the gene ends were 5 bases for V and 7 bases for J; bases not matched to a gene: 7. The CDR3 contains 14 residues. The CDR3: CASSLLDRENEQFF. The CDR3 coding sequence is TGTGCCAGCAGCCTCTTGGACAGGGAAAATGAGCAGTTCTTC.

The J gene is TRBJ2-5, the V gene TRBV28; 7 nucleotides align to TRBD1. The J call is in doubt because the DNA end fits TRBJ2-7 better. The CDR3 covers 14 residues. Germline CDR1 and CDR2: MDHEN and SYDVKM. The CDR3 coding sequence is TGTGCCAGCAGCCTCTCGGACAGGTACTACGAGCAGTACTTC. Translating it yields CASSLSDRYYEQYF.

This clone was detected a few times. The rearrangement joins TRBV7-2 to TRBJ1-6, with D perhaps TRBD1 (5 bases). The V and J ends lost 8 bases and 4 bases respectively, with 18 bases between them. CDR1 and CDR2 from the germline V gene are SGHTA and FQGNSA. The CDR3 is 16 amino acids. Here the CDR3 reads CASRLTGTEYNSPLHF. The CDR3 DNA follows: TGTGCCAGCCGATTAACCGGGACGGAGTATAATTCACCCCTCCACTTT.

V is TRBV6-1 and J is TRBJ1-6; D perhaps matches TRBD1 (6 bases). V was cut by 4 bases and J by 7 bases, with 8 bases left in between. Germline CDR1 MNHNS, CDR2 SASEGT. CDR3 length: 13 amino acids. The CDR3 protein is CASSAGTNSPLHF. The CDR3 region has the DNA TGTGCCAGCAGTGCCGGGACAAATTCACCCCTCCACTTT.

This clone showed up just a few times. The chain carries TRBV5-1 and TRBJ1-2; D remains ambiguous. Germline V gene lookup returns CDR1 SGHRS and CDR2 YFSETQ. The CDR3 totals 16 residues. V lost 1 base and J 2 bases, leaving 15 bases between the germline ends. The DNA of the CDR3 is TGCGCCAGCAGCTTGTTGCCCGGGGATAGGAACTATGGCTACACCTTC. Translating gives CASSLLPGDRNYGYTF.

CDR3 bases: TGTGCCAGCAGCCGCCGTGGGGACACTGAAGCTTTCTTT. Amino acid sequence: CASSRRGDTEAFF. This sequence joins TRBV7-9 and TRBJ1-1; D gene ambiguous. This CDR3 contains 13 residues. Trimming cost V 5 bases and J 3 bases, with 10 bases left between them. Per the germline V gene, CDR1 is SEHNR and CDR2 is FQNEAQ (reference sequence).

The J gene is TRBJ2-5, the V gene TRBV28, with 8 bases that match TRBD2. The V and J ends lost 5 bases and 8 bases, in that order; junction bases with no gene match: 7. Germline CDR1 is MDHEN and CDR2 is SYDVKM. The CDR3 extends over 13 amino acids. CDR3: CASSPTRGGTQYF. The CDR3 coding sequence is TGTGCCAGCAGTCCTACCCGGGGGGGAACCCAGTACTTC.